The clone carrying this TCR beta chain came up a few times. This record belongs to a study of T cells in Graves' hyperthyroidism and ophthalmopathy. Overall study: Blood was drawn when the patient was first diagnosed and still untreated.

Clinical symptoms, serum thyroxine and TRAb, thyroid ultrasound and orbital computed tomography were used for the diagnoses. The CDR3 loop spans 13 amino acids. V lost 4 bases, J lost 1 base, and 7 bases lay in between. The germline CDR1 and CDR2 sequences are ENHRY and SYGVKD. TCR beta CDR3 regions were amplified from RNA. An initial round of RT-PCR targeting the TCR CDR3 relied on the HTBI primer set. Each CDR3 protein gets one entry after TCRdb re-called the multiplex PCR reads with MiXCR. The sample yields roughly 250,000 distinct CDR3 sequences, roughly 20% seen once. The source material was blood. This sequence originates from a man between 25 and 39 years old with Graves' ophthalmopathy. The rearrangement uses TRBV10-3 and TRBJ1-1, with unresolved D. CDR3: CAISVQENTEAFF. The CDR3 DNA is TGTGCCATCAGTGTGCAGGAGAACACTGAAGCTTTCTTT.